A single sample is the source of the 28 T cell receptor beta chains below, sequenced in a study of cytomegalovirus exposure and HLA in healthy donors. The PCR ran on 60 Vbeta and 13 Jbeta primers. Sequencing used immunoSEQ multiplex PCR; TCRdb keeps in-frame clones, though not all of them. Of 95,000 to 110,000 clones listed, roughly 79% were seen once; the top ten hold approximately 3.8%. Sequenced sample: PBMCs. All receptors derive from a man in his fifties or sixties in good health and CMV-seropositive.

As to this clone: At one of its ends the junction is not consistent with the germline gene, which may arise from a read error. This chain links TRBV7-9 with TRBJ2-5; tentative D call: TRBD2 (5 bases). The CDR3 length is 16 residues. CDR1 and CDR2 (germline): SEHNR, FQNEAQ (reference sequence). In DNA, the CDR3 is TGTTCCAGCAGCGGAGGCGGTCGAGACGACTGGAAGACCCAGTACTTC. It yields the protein CSSSGGGRDDWKTQYF.

Here the CDR3 DNA reads TGTGCCAGCAGTTTGGGGGGGCTAGCGGGAGGCGGGTCAGATACGCAGTATTTT. It codes for CASSLGGLAGGGSDTQYF. The chain links TRBV28 to TRBJ2-3; 11 positions match TRBD2. V lost 3 bases, J lost 4 bases, and 12 bases stayed unmatched. The CDR3 totals 18 residues. Germline V lookup: CDR1 MDHEN, CDR2 SYDVKM.

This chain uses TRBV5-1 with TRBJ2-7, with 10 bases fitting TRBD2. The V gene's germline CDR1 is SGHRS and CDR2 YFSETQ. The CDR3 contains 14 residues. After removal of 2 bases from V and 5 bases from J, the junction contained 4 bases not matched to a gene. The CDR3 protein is CASSFSGRTNEQYF. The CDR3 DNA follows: TGCGCCAGCAGCTTTAGCGGGAGGACCAACGAGCAGTACTTC.

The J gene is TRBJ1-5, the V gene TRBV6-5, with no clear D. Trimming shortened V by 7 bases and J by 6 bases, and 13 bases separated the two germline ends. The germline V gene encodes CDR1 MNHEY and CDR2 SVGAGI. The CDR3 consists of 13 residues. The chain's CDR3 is CASTYTAGQPQHF. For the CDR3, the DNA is TGTGCCAGCACCTATACGGCGGGTCAGCCCCAGCATTTT.

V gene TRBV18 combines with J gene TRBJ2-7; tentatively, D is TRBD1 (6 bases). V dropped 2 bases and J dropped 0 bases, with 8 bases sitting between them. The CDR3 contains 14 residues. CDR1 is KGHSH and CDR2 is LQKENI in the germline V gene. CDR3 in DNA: TGTGCCAGCTCACCATGGACAGACTCCTACGAGCAGTACTTC. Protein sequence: CASSPWTDSYEQYF.

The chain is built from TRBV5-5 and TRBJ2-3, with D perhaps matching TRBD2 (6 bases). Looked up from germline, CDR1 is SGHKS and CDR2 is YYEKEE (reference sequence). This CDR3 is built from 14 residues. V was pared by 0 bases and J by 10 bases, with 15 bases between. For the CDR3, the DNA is TGTGCCAGCAGCTTGGTCGATCCGGGAGTGGCGCAGTATTTT. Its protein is CASSLVDPGVAQYF.

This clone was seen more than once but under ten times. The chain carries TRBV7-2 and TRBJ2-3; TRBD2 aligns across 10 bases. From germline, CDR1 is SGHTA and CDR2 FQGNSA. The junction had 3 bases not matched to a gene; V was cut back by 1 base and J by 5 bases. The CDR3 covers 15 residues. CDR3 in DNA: TGTGCCAGCAGCTTAGGCTGGACTAGCGGAGATACGCAGTATTTT. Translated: CASSLGWTSGDTQYF.

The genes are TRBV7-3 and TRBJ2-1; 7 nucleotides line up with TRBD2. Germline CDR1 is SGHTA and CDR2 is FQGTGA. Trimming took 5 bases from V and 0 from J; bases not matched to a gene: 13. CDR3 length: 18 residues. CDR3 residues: CASSLRGSSGSSYNEQFF. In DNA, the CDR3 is TGTGCCAGCAGCCTACGAGGATCTAGCGGAAGCTCCTACAATGAGCAGTTCTTC.

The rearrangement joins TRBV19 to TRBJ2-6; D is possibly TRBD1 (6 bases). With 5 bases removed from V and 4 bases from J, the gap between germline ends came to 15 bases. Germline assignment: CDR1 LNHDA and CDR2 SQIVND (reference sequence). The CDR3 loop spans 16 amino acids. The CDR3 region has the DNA TGTGCCAGTAGTCGACAGGCCCCGGGGGGGGCCAACGTCCTGACTTTC. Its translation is CASSRQAPGGANVLTF.

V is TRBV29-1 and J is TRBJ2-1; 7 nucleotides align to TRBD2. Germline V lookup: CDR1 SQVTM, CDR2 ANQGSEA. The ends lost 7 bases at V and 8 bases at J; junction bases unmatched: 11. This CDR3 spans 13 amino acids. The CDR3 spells CSGRTSLRDEQFF. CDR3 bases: TGCAGCGGTCGGACTAGTTTGAGGGATGAGCAGTTCTTC.

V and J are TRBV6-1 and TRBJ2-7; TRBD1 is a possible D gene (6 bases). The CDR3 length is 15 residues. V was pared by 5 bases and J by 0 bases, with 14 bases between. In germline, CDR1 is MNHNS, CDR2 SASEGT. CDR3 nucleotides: TGTGCCAGCAGTCGAACCCCGGACAGCTCCTACGAGCAGTACTTC. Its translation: CASSRTPDSSYEQYF.

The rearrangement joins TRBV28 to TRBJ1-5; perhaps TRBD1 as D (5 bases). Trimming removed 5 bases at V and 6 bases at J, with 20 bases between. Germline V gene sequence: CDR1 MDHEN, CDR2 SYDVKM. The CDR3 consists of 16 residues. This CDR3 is CASSLLIIQGGQPQHF. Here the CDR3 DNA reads TGTGCCAGCAGTCTTCTTATCATCCAGGGTGGTCAGCCCCAGCATTTT.

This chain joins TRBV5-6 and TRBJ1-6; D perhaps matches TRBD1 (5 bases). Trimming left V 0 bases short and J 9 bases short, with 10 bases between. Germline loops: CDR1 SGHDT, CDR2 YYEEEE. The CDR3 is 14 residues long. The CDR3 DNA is TGTGCCAGCAGCTTGGGAAGGGGTAGTTCACCCCTCCACTTT. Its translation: CASSLGRGSSPLHF.

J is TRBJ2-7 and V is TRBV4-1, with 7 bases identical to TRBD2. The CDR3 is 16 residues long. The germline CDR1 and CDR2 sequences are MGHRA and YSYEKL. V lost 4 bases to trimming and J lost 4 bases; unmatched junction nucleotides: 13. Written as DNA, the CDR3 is TGCGCCAGCAGCCCATCCCGCGGGAGTGGCCCTTACGAGCAGTACTTC. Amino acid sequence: CASSPSRGSGPYEQYF.

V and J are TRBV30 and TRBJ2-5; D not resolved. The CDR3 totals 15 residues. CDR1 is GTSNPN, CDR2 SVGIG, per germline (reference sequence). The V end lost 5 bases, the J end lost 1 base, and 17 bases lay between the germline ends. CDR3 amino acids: CAWGRAGAVQETQYF. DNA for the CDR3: TGTGCCTGGGGCCGAGCAGGCGCAGTCCAAGAGACCCAGTACTTC.

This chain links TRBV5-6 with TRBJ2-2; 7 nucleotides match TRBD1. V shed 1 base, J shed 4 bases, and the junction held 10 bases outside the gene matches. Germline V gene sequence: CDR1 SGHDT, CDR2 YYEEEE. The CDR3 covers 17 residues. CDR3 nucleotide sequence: TGTGCCAGCAGCTTGAGTTATGGGTCAGGGGGCACCGGGGAGCTGTTTTTT. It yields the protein CASSLSYGSGGTGELFF.

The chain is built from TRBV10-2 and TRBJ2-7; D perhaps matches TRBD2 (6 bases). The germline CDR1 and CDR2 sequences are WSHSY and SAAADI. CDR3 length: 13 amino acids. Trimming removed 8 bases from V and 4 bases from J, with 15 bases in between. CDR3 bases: TGCGCCAGCCGGGGTAGCGGAACGTACGAGCAGTACTTC. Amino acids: CASRGSGTYEQYF.

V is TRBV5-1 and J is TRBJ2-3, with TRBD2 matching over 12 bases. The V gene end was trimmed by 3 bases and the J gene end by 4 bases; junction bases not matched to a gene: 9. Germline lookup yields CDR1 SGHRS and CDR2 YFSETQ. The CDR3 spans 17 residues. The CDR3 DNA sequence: TGCGCCAGCAGCTCCTACCTGACTAGCGGGAGATCAGATACGCAGTATTTT. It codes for CASSSYLTSGRSDTQYF.

CDR3 residues: CASSQGTPPEAFF. Written as DNA, the CDR3 is TGTGCCAGCAGCCAAGGAACACCCCCTGAAGCTTTCTTT. The gene calls are TRBV4-2 and TRBJ1-1, with no clear D. Between the trimmed V and J ends, which lost 1 base and 6 bases, there was a span of 9 bases. The CDR3 contains 13 residues. CDR1 and CDR2 (germline): LGHNA, YNFKEQ.

CDR3 residues: CASSFLREATGKNYGYTF. DNA of the CDR3: TGTGCCAGCAGCTTTCTCCGGGAGGCGACAGGAAAAAACTATGGCTACACCTTC. V usage is TRBV7-9 and J usage is TRBJ1-2; possibly TRBD1 for D (6 bases). The CDR3 is 18 residues long. The germline gives CDR1 SEHNR, CDR2 FQNEAQ (reference sequence). Trimming cost V 3 bases and J 2 bases, with 22 bases left between them. The full variable domain, in which reference TRBV7-9 and TRBJ1-2 provide the parts outside the CDR3, is DTGVSQNPRHKITKRGQNVTFRCDPISEHNRLYWYRQTLGQGPEFLTYFQNEAQLEKSRLLSDRFSAERPKGSFSTLEIQRTEQGDSAMYLCASSFLREATGKNYGYTFGSGTRLTVV.

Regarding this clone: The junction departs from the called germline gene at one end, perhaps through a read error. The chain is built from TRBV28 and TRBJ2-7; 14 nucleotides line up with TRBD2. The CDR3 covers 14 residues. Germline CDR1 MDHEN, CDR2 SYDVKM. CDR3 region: CASSLPGLAGEWDF. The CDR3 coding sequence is TGTGCCAGCAGTCTCCCGGGACTAGCGGGAGAATGGGACTTC.

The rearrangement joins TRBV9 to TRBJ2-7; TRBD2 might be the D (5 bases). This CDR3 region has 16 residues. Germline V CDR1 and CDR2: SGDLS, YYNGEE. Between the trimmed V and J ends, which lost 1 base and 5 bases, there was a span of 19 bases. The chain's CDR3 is CASSVSESFPGDEQYF. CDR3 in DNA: TGTGCCAGCAGCGTATCCGAGTCCTTCCCCGGGGACGAGCAGTACTTC.

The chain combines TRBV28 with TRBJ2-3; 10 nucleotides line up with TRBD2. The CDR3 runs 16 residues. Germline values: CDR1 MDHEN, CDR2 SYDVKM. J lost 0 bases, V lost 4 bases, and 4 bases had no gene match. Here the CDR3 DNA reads TGTGCCAGCAGTTCCTGGACTAGCGGTAGCACAGATACGCAGTATTTT. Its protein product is CASSSWTSGSTDTQYF.

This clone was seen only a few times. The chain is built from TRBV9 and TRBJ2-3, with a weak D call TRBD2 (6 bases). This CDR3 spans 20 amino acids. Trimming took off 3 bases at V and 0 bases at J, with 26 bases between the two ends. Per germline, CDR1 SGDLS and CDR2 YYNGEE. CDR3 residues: CASSAPGASRSLSSTDTQYF. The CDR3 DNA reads TGTGCCAGCAGCGCCCCGGGAGCTTCTCGAAGCTTATCCAGCACAGATACGCAGTATTTT.

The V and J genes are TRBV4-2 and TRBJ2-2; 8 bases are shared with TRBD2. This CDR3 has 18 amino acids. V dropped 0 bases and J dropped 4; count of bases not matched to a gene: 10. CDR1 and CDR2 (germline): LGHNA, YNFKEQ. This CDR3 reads CASSQDPLAGAPTGELFF. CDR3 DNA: TGTGCCAGCAGCCAAGATCCCCTAGCGGGTGCGCCCACCGGGGAGCTGTTTTTT.

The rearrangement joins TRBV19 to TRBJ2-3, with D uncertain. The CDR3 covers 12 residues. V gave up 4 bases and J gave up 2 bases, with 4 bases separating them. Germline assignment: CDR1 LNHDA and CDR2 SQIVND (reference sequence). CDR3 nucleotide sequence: TGTGCCAGTAGTAAACACACAGATACGCAGTATTTT. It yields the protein CASSKHTDTQYF.

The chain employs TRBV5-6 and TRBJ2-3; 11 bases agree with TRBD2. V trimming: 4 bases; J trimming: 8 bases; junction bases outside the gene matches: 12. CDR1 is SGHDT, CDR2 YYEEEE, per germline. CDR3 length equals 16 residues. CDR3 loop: CASSDRLAGNPFTQYF. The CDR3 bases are TGTGCCAGCAGCGATAGACTAGCGGGAAATCCCTTTACGCAGTATTTT.

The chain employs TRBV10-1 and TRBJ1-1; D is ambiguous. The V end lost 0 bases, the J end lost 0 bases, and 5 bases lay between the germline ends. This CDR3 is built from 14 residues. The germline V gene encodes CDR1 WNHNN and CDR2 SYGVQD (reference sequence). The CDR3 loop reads CASSESGLNTEAFF. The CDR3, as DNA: TGCGCCAGCAGTGAGTCCGGTTTGAACACTGAAGCTTTCTTT.